These 23 T cell receptor beta chains were all obtained from the same sample, sequenced in a study of OX40 agonist ivuxolimab in advanced cancers. TCRdb keeps only in-frame clones here, not all; method: immunoSEQ multiplex PCR. Of 85,000 to 100,000 clones in the sample, approximately 93% were seen once. The specimen comprised CD4+ or CD8+ T cells sorted from blood, sampled in a trial of the OX40 agonist ivuxolimab. These receptors were obtained from an adult with an advanced solid tumor such as melanoma, head and neck, liver or kidney cancer.

The J gene is TRBJ1-1, the V gene TRBV11-2, with D maybe TRBD1 (6 bases). CDR3 length equals 18 residues. The germline V and J ends were trimmed by 2 bases and 6 bases, with 25 bases remaining between them. The germline CDR1 and CDR2 sequences are SGHAT and FQNNGV. The CDR3 DNA reads TGTGCCAGCAGCTTACGTTTTACATGGGACACCCGGAAGGCTGAAGCTTTCTTT. Translation: CASSLRFTWDTRKAEAFF.

CDR3 bases: TGTGCCAGCAGTGACAGTGCTTGGGACTCTGAGCAGTTCTTC. Translated: CASSDSAWDSEQFF. The V gene is TRBV6-1, the J gene TRBJ2-1; D is possibly TRBD2 (6 bases). Trimming took off 3 bases at V and 9 bases at J, with 15 bases between the two ends. Germline V gene sequence: CDR1 MNHNS, CDR2 SASEGT. The CDR3 has 14 residues.

The CDR3 DNA reads TGTGCCAGCAGGCTGGACATCTCCTACGAGCAGTACTTC. Protein sequence: CASRLDISYEQYF. The chain joins TRBV7-9 to TRBJ2-7; D might be TRBD1 (5 bases). Trimming removed 6 bases at V and 0 bases at J, with 9 bases between. This CDR3 is built from 13 residues. CDR1 SEHNR and CDR2 FQNEAQ come from the germline V gene (reference sequence).

The table lists this clone with a count of one. This rearrangement joins TRBV28 to TRBJ2-7; 7 bases match TRBD2. This CDR3 region has 16 residues. In germline, CDR1 is MDHEN, CDR2 SYDVKM. The ends lost 6 bases at V and 2 bases at J; junction bases unmatched: 13. The chain's CDR3 is CASRRAGVSGAYEQYF. The CDR3, as DNA: TGTGCCAGCAGACGTGCGGGAGTAAGTGGGGCCTACGAGCAGTACTTC. The full variable domain, in which reference TRBV28 and TRBJ2-7 provide the parts outside the CDR3, is DVKVTQSSRYLVKRTGEKVFLECVQDMDHENMFWYRQDPGLGLRLIYFSYDVKMKEKGDIPEGYSVSREKKERFSLILESASTNQTSMYLCASRRAGVSGAYEQYFGPGTRLTVT.

This clone was seen only once. CDR3 nucleotide sequence: TGTGCCAGCAGCTTGGGGGGTCCGGACACTAATGAAAAACTGTTTTTT. This encodes CASSLGGPDTNEKLFF. The rearrangement joins TRBV5-4 to TRBJ1-4; D gene ambiguous. The V end was cut by 0 bases, the J end by 2 bases, with 11 bases between. This CDR3 comprises 16 residues. From germline, CDR1 is SGHNT and CDR2 YYREEE (reference sequence). Combining the CDR3 with reference TRBV5-4 and TRBJ1-4 gives the whole variable domain ETGVTQSPTHLIKTRGQQVTLRCSSQSGHNTVSWYQQALGQGPQFIFQYYREEENGRGNFPPRFSGLQFPNYSSELNVNALELDDSALYLCASSLGGPDTNEKLFFGSGTQLSVL.

This chain joins TRBV6-5 and TRBJ2-1, with TRBD1 as a possible D gene (5 bases). The germline gives CDR1 MNHEY, CDR2 SVGAGI. The CDR3 loop spans 11 amino acids. V lost 2 bases and J 9 bases, leaving 5 bases between the germline ends. The DNA of the CDR3 is TGTGCCAGCAGTTACAGGGGTGAGCAGTTCTTC. This sequence encodes CASSYRGEQFF.

In its sample, this clone was seen once. The chain recombines TRBV4-1 with TRBJ1-4, with 7 nucleotides matching TRBD1. Germline V lookup: CDR1 MGHRA, CDR2 YSYEKL. V shed 0 bases and J 7 bases; nucleotides not matched to a gene: 5. This CDR3 spans 15 amino acids. Written as DNA, the CDR3 is TGCGCCAGCAGCCAAGATCCCAGGGGGGGTGAAAAACTGTTTTTT. Protein sequence: CASSQDPRGGEKLFF.

This clone was picked up one time. The CDR3 protein is CASSPRATDTQYF. CDR3 coding DNA: TGTGCCAGCAGCCCCCGTGCCACAGATACGCAGTATTTT. The chain recombines TRBV7-2 with TRBJ2-3; D is unresolved. Trimming stripped 5 bases from V and 2 bases from J, with 8 bases between. The germline V gene encodes CDR1 SGHTA and CDR2 FQGNSA. The length of the CDR3 is 13 residues.

V is TRBV4-1 and J is TRBJ2-1; 13 bases are a match to TRBD2. CDR1 is MGHRA and CDR2 is YSYEKL in the germline V gene. There are 13 residues in the CDR3. The V and J ends lost 8 bases and 9 bases, in that order; junction bases with no gene match: 4. CDR3 bases: TGCGCCAGCGGACTAGCGGGAGTGGGTGAGCAGTTCTTC. Encoded protein: CASGLAGVGEQFF.

V usage is TRBV18 and J usage is TRBJ2-5; 9 nucleotides agree with TRBD1. This CDR3 comprises 15 residues. Germline CDR1 and CDR2: KGHSH and LQKENI. J lost 7 bases, V lost 0 bases, and 6 bases had no gene match. The CDR3 loop is CASSPPGDREATQYF. For the CDR3, the DNA is TGTGCCAGCTCACCACCAGGGGACAGGGAGGCGACCCAGTACTTC.

The chain has TRBV7-2 and TRBJ2-2, with TRBD2 matching 9 bases. The CDR3 consists of 14 residues. Germline CDR1 and CDR2: SGHTA and FQGNSA. The CDR3 here is CASGTSPTPGELFF. The CDR3 DNA reads TGTGCGTCGGGGACTAGCCCTACACCTGGGGAGCTGTTTTTT.

The V call is TRBV18, the J call TRBJ2-5; TRBD1 aligns across 7 bases. This CDR3 contains 15 residues. J lost 5 bases, V lost 2 bases, and 8 bases had no gene match. CDR1 and CDR2 (germline): KGHSH, LQKENI. The CDR3: CASSPNRGSEETQYF. The DNA of the CDR3 is TGTGCCAGCTCACCAAACAGGGGATCGGAGGAGACCCAGTACTTC.

This clone was recorded once. The chain combines TRBV10-3 with TRBJ1-1; 10 bases agree with TRBD1. The CDR3 has 13 amino acids. With 4 bases clipped from V and 7 bases from J, the junction kept 3 bases outside the gene matches. Germline assignment: CDR1 ENHRY and CDR2 SYGVKD. DNA for the CDR3: TGTGCCATCAGTGGGGGGACAGGGGTTGAAGCTTTCTTT. Translating it yields CAISGGTGVEAFF.

The chain couples TRBV6-5 to TRBJ2-3, with D unclear. Germline CDR1 and CDR2: MNHEY and SVGAGI. The V end was cut by 8 bases, the J end by 1 base, with 10 bases between. CDR3 length: 13 amino acids. The CDR3 protein is CASRSSGTDTQYF. CDR3 in DNA: TGTGCCAGCCGCTCATCGGGCACAGATACGCAGTATTTT.

This chain uses TRBV5-1 with TRBJ1-1; TRBD1 aligns across 7 bases. Germline-derived CDR1 and CDR2 are SGHRS and YFSETQ. The CDR3 spans 14 residues. V shed 7 bases and J 4 bases; nucleotides not matched to a gene: 10. This chain's CDR3 is CASFPTGLSTEAFF. CDR3 DNA sequence: TGCGCCAGCTTCCCGACAGGGTTGAGCACTGAAGCTTTCTTT.

Comments on this clone: Other DNA sequences in this sample translate to the same CDR3. The rearrangement joins TRBV9 to TRBJ1-4, with 8 bases lining up with TRBD1. The germline gives CDR1 SGDLS, CDR2 YYNGEE. The CDR3 is made up of 14 amino acids. The V segment lost 3 bases and the J segment 5 bases; nucleotides outside the gene matches: 3. This CDR3 is CASSAGQANEKLFF. CDR3 bases: TGTGCCAGCAGCGCGGGACAGGCGAATGAAAAACTGTTTTTT.

Note on this clone: Additional DNA sequences in this sample encode the identical CDR3. The chain couples TRBV29-1 to TRBJ1-2; D perhaps matches TRBD1 (5 bases). Trimming left V 2 bases short and J 11 bases short, with 15 bases between. CDR3 size: 12 residues. Germline values: CDR1 SQVTM, CDR2 ANQGSEA. CDR3 in DNA: TGCAGCGTTGAACCCGACAGAGGCGGTTACACCTTC. Protein: CSVEPDRGGYTF.

The rearrangement joins TRBV27 to TRBJ2-7; 7 nucleotides align to TRBD1. V shed 5 bases and J 3 bases; nucleotides not matched to a gene: 4. The CDR3 has 13 residues. CDR1 and CDR2 from the germline V gene are MNHEY and SMNVEV (reference sequence). The CDR3 loop reads CASSPYRGYEQYF. Here the CDR3 DNA reads TGTGCCAGCAGTCCCTACAGGGGCTACGAGCAGTACTTC.

V usage is TRBV6-6 and J usage is TRBJ2-7, with TRBD1 as a possible D gene (6 bases). The CDR3 contains 13 residues. Trimming removed 6 bases from V and 3 bases from J, with 12 bases in between. Germline V gives CDR1 MNHNY, CDR2 SVGAGI (reference sequence). The CDR3 DNA sequence: TGTGCCAGCAGGGGGGCCGTCTTCTACGAGCAGTACTTC. Amino acids: CASRGAVFYEQYF.

This chain links TRBV11-2 with TRBJ1-5, with 10 bases lining up with TRBD1. The CDR3 consists of 15 residues. The germline gives CDR1 SGHAT, CDR2 FQNNGV. V trimming: 2 bases; J trimming: 6 bases; junction bases outside the gene matches: 4. CDR3 residues: CASSLRTGGAQPQHF. The CDR3 DNA is TGTGCCAGCAGCTTAAGGACAGGGGGGGCTCAGCCCCAGCATTTT.

The chain recombines TRBV7-1 with TRBJ2-3; D may correspond to TRBD1 or TRBD2 (5 bases each). TRBV7-1 is identified as an open reading frame with a role that is uncertain. V was clipped by 7 bases and J by 4 bases, with 12 bases between them. The CDR3 extends over 13 amino acids. CDR3 in DNA: TGTGCCAGCACCCTCGTGGGGGCAGATACGCAGTATTTT. Protein product: CASTLVGADTQYF.

This clone showed up just once. The J gene is TRBJ1-3, the V gene TRBV7-9, with TRBD1 matching over 7 bases. The junction had 15 bases not matched to a gene; V was cut back by 4 bases and J by 0 bases. The CDR3 length is 19 residues. The germline V gene has CDR1 SEHNR and CDR2 FQNEAQ (reference sequence). The CDR3 nucleotides are TGTGCCAGCAGCTCTCGACCGACAGGGCCCCTGGACTCTGGAAACACCATATATTTT. Translation: CASSSRPTGPLDSGNTIYF.

The J gene is TRBJ2-5, the V gene TRBV18; maybe TRBD2 (5 bases). CDR3 length equals 12 residues. V lost 6 bases and J lost 9, with 14 bases in between. The germline gives CDR1 KGHSH, CDR2 LQKENI. CDR3 in DNA: TGTGCCAGCTCCCCCCCGGGGAAGGCCCAGTACTTC. Amino acid sequence: CASSPPGKAQYF.